The rows below give T cell receptor beta chains drawn from one sample of a study of cytomegalovirus exposure and HLA in healthy donors. Measured with immunoSEQ multiplex PCR; TCRdb has only the in-frame clones, and not every one. Of about 130,000 clones in the sample, approximately 74% were seen once. The sequenced sample consisted of PBMCs. The receptors originated from a male donor in good health and CMV-seronegative. Each CDR3 is given with its conserved first and last residue. Fields, in order: CDR3 DNA, CDR3 protein, D gene, V gene, clone size, J gene. D genes are given only for firm matches. A row's size may be missing; if present it is once, few, many or a size class.

CDR3nt: TGTGCCAGCAGTCTACTCGACAGGGGGTTCTATGGCTACACCTTC
CDR3aa: CASSLLDRGFYGYTF
d_gene: TRBD1
v_gene: TRBV2
abundance: NA
j_gene: TRBJ1-2

CDR3nt: TGTGCCAGCAGTTACGGTGGGCTCGGGGAGCTGTTTTTT
CDR3aa: CASSYGGLGELFF
d_gene: NA
v_gene: TRBV6-6
abundance: NA
j_gene: TRBJ2-2

CDR3nt: TGTGCCAGCAGCTTACAGGGGACTGAGCAGTTCTTC
CDR3aa: CASSLQGTEQFF
d_gene: TRBD1
v_gene: TRBV5-4
abundance: NA
j_gene: TRBJ2-1

CDR3nt: TGTGCCAGCAGCTGGCAGTTCGGGGATACGCAGTATTTT
CDR3aa: CASSWQFGDTQYF
d_gene: NA
v_gene: TRBV7-2
abundance: NA
j_gene: TRBJ2-3

CDR3nt: TGTGCCAGCCGAGAGCTTTCTCAGGCGGGGGGTGCGCAGTATTTT
CDR3aa: CASRELSQAGGAQYF
d_gene: TRBD2
v_gene: TRBV18
abundance: few
j_gene: TRBJ2-3

CDR3nt: TGCGCCAGCAGCTTGGTGACATCCTACACTGAAGCTTTCTTT
CDR3aa: CASSLVTSYTEAFF
d_gene: NA
v_gene: TRBV5-1
abundance: NA
j_gene: TRBJ1-1

CDR3nt: TGTGCCAGCAGCTACGTACAAAACACTGAAGCTTTCTTT
CDR3aa: CASSYVQNTEAFF
d_gene: NA
v_gene: TRBV5-6
abundance: NA
j_gene: TRBJ1-1

CDR3nt: TGTGCCAGCAGCCAAGAGTCGCAGGGGAACGAAAAACTGTTTTTT
CDR3aa: CASSQESQGNEKLFF
d_gene: NA
v_gene: TRBV4-2
abundance: NA
j_gene: TRBJ1-4

CDR3nt: TGTGCCAGTAGTATGACAGGGAGGTTACAAGAGACCCAGTACTTC
CDR3aa: CASSMTGRLQETQYF
d_gene: NA
v_gene: TRBV19
abundance: few
j_gene: TRBJ2-5

CDR3nt: TGTGCCAGCTCTCCGGGACAGGTTGACTACGAGCAGTACTTC
CDR3aa: CASSPGQVDYEQYF
d_gene: TRBD1
v_gene: TRBV18
abundance: NA
j_gene: TRBJ2-7